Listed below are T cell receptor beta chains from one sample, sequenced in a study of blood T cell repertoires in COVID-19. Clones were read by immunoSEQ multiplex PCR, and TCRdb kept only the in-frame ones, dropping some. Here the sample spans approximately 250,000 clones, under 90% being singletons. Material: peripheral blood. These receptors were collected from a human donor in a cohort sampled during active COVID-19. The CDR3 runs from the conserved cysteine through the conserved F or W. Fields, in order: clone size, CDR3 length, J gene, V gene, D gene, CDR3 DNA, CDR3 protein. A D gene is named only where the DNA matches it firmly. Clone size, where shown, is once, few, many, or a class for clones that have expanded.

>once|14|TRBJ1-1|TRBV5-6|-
TGTGCCAGCAGCTTCCTAGGGGGTGCCACTGAAGCTTTCTTT
CASSFLGGATEAFF
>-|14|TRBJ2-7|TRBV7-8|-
TGTGCCAGCAGCTTTACAAAAAGCTCCTACGAGCAGTACTTC
CASSFTKSSYEQYF
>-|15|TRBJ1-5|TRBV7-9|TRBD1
TGTGCCAGCAGCTCCCAAGAGGGGGCTGGTCAGCCCCAGCATTTT
CASSSQEGAGQPQHF
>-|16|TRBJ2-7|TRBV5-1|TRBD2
TGCGCCAGCAGCTTGGCGGTCGGGGGGTTTAACTACGAGCAGTACTTC
CASSLAVGGFNYEQYF
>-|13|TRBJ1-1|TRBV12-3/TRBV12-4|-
TGTGCCAGCAGTTCGAGCAGGGTCACTGAAGCTTTCTTT
CASSSSRVTEAFF
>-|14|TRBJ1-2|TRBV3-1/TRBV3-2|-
TGTGCCAGCAGCGGCTCTAAGGGGCTGGGAGGCTACACCTTC
CASSGSKGLGGYTF
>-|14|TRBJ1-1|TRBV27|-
TGTGCCAGCAGCTTCAGGGTCCCGACTGATGAAGCTTTCTTT
CASSFRVPTDEAFF
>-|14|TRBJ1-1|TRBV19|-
TGTGCCAGTAGTATAGGGGCCCTTAACACTGAAGCTTTCTTT
CASSIGALNTEAFF
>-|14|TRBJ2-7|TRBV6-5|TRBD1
TGTGCCAGCAGCCGAGAGGGACAGCTCTACGAGCAGTACTTC
CASSREGQLYEQYF
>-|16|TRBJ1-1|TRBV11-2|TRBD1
TGTGCCAGCAGCCCCCGGACAGGGGCGTCGGTAACTGAAGCTTTCTTT
CASSPRTGASVTEAFF
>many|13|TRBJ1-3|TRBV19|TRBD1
TGTGCCAGTAGCCGGGACAGGGTAAACACCATATATTTT
CASSRDRVNTIYF
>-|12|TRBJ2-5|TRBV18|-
TGTGCCAGCTCAGTTAACCAAGAGACCCAGTACTTC
CASSVNQETQYF
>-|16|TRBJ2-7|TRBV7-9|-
TGTGCCAGCAGCCCACTCAAGGGGAAATACTCCTACGAGCAGTACTTC
CASSPLKGKYSYEQYF
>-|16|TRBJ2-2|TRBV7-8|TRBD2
TGTGCCAGCAGCGCCCGACTAGCGGGAGCGGCCGGGGAGCTGTTTTTT
CASSARLAGAAGELFF
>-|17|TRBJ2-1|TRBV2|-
TGTGCCAGCAGCTCCAGGGGAAGAGGGAGCTCCTACAATGAGCAGTTCTTC
CASSSRGRGSSYNEQFF
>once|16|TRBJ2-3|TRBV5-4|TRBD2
TGTGCCAGCAGCCAAAAACTAGCGGGATTCACAGATACGCAGTATTTT
CASSQKLAGFTDTQYF
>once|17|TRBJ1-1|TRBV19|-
TGTGCCAGTAGTATAGACGTCCTCGGAGCGTCTAACACTGAAGCTTTCTTT
CASSIDVLGASNTEAFF
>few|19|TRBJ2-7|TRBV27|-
TGTGCCAGCAGTTTAAGCGGTAGTACCCCTAGGCCGGTCGCCTCCGAGCAGTACTTC
CASSLSGSTPRPVASEQYF
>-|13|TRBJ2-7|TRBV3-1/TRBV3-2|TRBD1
TGTGCCAGCGGGGACAGGGGAGGTTCCGAGCAGTACTTC
CASGDRGGSEQYF
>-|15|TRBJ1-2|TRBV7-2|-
TGTGCCAGCAACGCTCGAAACAGGGTACGCTATGGCTACACCTTC
CASNARNRVRYGYTF
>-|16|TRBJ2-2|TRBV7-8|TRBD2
TGTGCCAGCAGCCCTCTTCGGGATAGCGGGGGTTGGGAGCTGTTTTTT
CASSPLRDSGGWELFF
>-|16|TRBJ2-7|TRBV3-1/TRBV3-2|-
TGTGCCAGCAGCCCCCGACGAACAGGGATCTCCTACGAGCAGTACTTC
CASSPRRTGISYEQYF
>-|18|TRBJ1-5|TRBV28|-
TGTGCCAGCAGTTTCCAATTCGGACAGAGGGCGGGCAATCAGCCCCAGCATTTT
CASSFQFGQRAGNQPQHF
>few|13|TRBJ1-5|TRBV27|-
TGTGCCAGCAGTCCACAGGGAAATCAGCCCCAGCATTTT
CASSPQGNQPQHF
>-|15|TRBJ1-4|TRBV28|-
TGTGCCAGCAGTTTTGTAAGGGGAACTAATGAAAAACTGTTTTTT
CASSFVRGTNEKLFF
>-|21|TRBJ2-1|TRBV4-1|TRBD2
TGCGCCAGCAGCCTTTTTGCCCCGCCTAGCGGGAGCAGGAGCTCCTACAATGAGCAGTTCTTC
CASSLFAPPSGSRSSYNEQFF
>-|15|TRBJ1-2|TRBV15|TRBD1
TGTGCCACCAGTACTACAGGGGAAATGAACTATGGCTACACCTTC
CATSTTGEMNYGYTF
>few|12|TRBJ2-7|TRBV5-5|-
TGTGCCAGCACCCGGCCGACGGGCGAGCAGTACTTC
CASTRPTGEQYF
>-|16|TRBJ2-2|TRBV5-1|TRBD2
TGCGCCAGCAGCTCCAAATCAGCGGGGGTGAACGGGGAGCTGTTTTTT
CASSSKSAGVNGELFF
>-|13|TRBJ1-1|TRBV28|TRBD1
TGTGCCAGCAACGGACAGGGAGCCACTGAAGCTTTCTTT
CASNGQGATEAFF
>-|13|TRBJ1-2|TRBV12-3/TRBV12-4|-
TGTGCCAGCAGTTTAGCGAACAGATATGGCTACACCTTC
CASSLANRYGYTF
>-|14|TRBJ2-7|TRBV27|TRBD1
TGTGCCAGCAGTTTAGGACAGGTCGTCCACGAGCAGTACTTC
CASSLGQVVHEQYF
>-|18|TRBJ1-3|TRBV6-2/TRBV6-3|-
TGTGCCAGCAGTTACCCAGACACCCACGATTTCCTTGGAAACACCATATATTTT
CASSYPDTHDFLGNTIYF
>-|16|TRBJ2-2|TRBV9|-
TGTGCCAGCAGCGTAGGTTCAACCCCACTAGGGGGGGAGCTGTTTTTT
CASSVGSTPLGGELFF
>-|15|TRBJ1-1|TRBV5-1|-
TGCGCCAGCAGCACCTCGGGGGTAATGAACACTGAAGCTTTCTTT
CASSTSGVMNTEAFF
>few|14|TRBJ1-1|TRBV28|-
TGTGCCAGCAGTATCGGGGTGAGGAACACTGAAGCTTTCTTT
CASSIGVRNTEAFF
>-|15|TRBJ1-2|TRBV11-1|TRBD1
TGTGCCAGCAGCGCCCCGGGACAGGGGAGGGATGGCTACACCTTC
CASSAPGQGRDGYTF
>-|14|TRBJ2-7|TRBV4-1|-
TGCGCCAGCAGCCAAGAACCGAGGTCGGGCGAGCAGTACTTC
CASSQEPRSGEQYF
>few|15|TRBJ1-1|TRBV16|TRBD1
TGTGCCAGCAGCCAATCGGCGGGGACAGGATTAAGAGCTTTCTTT
CASSQSAGTGLRAFF